This note documents a single T cell receptor (beta chain) sequence. No antigen is known for it. Library preparation for TCR beta used quantitative 5'-RACE with molecular barcodes. TCRdb analysed the 5' RACE reads with MiXCR anew, one entry per CDR3 protein. The data hold around 770,000 distinct CDR3 sequences, with over 15% observed a single time. The data were taken from a study of CD8 T cells in ankylosing spondylitis. Study observations and caveats: Matched ankylosing spondylitis synovial fluid reportedly contained a significantly enriched population of disease-linked clones. Some motif variants had been reported before (in reactive arthritis synovial fluid and blood). Clones linked with disease were CD8+ and fairly uncommon in the peripheral blood. What seemed typical of ankylosing spondylitis blood was a TCR beta motif built from about 8 highly homologous variants.

CDR1 is MNHEY and CDR2 is SMNVEV in the germline V gene (reference sequence). The CDR3 has 16 amino acids. J gave up 6 bases and V 3 bases, and 10 bases lay outside the gene matches. V and J are TRBV27 and TRBJ2-7, with TRBD2 matching over 11 bases. The source is a male donor with ankylosing spondylitis. Sequenced material: blood, either unsorted or a sorted T cell fraction (not recorded which). The CDR3 DNA follows: TGTGCCAGCAGTTTTACCGTAGCGGGGGGGCCGGGCGAGCAGTACTTC. It encodes CASSFTVAGGPGEQYF.